The following is a TCR beta chain sequence with its context. Its antigen specificity is not known. Its ends do not fully match the called genes, so a read error is possible. CDR1 MDHEN and CDR2 SYDVKM were looked up in the germline V gene. The CDR3, cysteine through phenylalanine, is 12 amino acids long. Only the CDR3 portion is preserved as DNA: 36 bases, with reading frame beginning at the first base. RNA was extracted using the RNeasy kit, and about 0.5 to 1 microgram was reverse transcribed with random hexamers. The immunoSEQ multiplex PCR assay, which covers 54 Vbeta and 13 Jbeta segments, was used to amplify TCR beta CDR3 regions. PCR amplification bias was corrected by using a synthetic template baseline for primer optimization and computational correction. Per the authors' processing: Reads were annotated to V, D and J genes per IMGT and analyzed with immunoSEQ Analyzer, keeping only productive sequences. Clonality was calculated as one minus the Shannon entropy normalized by log2 of the number of productive unique sequences. Public and private clones were assessed among the 100 most prevalent clones of each patient and control. Clones were defined as Susac-specific if absent from the healthy and MS cohorts, from over a thousand published viral clones and from other ImmuneACCESS disease sequences. The public reads were reprocessed in TCRdb via fastp at Q25 and MiXCR, keeping in-frame beta chains. One record per CDR3 amino acid sequence lists the most common genes and DNA. In this record, the V and J calls reflect TCRdb's handling and not the investigators' own analysis. A total of about 240,000 distinct CDR3 sequences appear in this sample, approximately 95% of them only once. The ten top clones hold approximately 0.094% of the sample.

This entry is derived from a study of CD8 T cells in Susac syndrome (dated by TCRdb to between 2018 and 2020). Notes on the research overall: Of the Susac syndrome patients who were sequenced, eight or nine were in clinical remission while about 6 had clinically active disease. At blood withdrawal, Susac syndrome patients were either therapy-naive, taking corticosteroids (in some cases with IVIg as well), or taking IVIg alone. The study used repertoire sequencing to test whether antigen drove CD8+ T cell activation and differentiation in Susac syndrome. Study-wide findings and limitations: No clonal expansion was detected in the CD4+ T cell repertoire of Susac syndrome patients. The number of individuals in the TCR sequencing and HLA analysis was acknowledged as relatively small.

High-throughput TCR beta sequencing profiled peripheral blood CD8+ and CD4+ T cells from healthy donors, Susac syndrome patients and multiple sclerosis patients. Recently defined diagnostic criteria for definite or probable disease were met by the Susac syndrome patients. Bulk CD8+ and CD4+ T cells were purified by magnetic negative isolation, while CD8+ TEMRA cells were enriched using FACS. Blood was collected in EDTA tubes and processed within 24 hours, with PBMCs isolated through density gradient centrifugation. PBMCs intended for TCR sequencing were frozen in liquid nitrogen and were later thawed in a 37 degrees C water bath. A purity of at least 90% was achieved for sorted or isolated CD4+, CD8+ and CD8+ TEMRA cells.

This clonotype was obtained from a human donor with Susac syndrome. Sequences were obtained from CD4+ T cells from PBMCs. The chain joins TRBV28 to TRBJ2-5; TRBD1 aligns with 7 central bases. The base sequence is TGTGCCAGCAGTTCTCCGGGACAGCCATGGAACTTC. Translated, this is CASSSPGQPWNF.